This T cell receptor beta chain was captured in a study of vaccination effects on CD4 cells after COVID-19. Study information: Convalescent patients (three in total) were sampled early and late after vaccination. Culturing of 2 million to 2.5 million PBMC per well took place with roughly 10 IU/ml IL-2 and approximately 9.1 ug/ml peptides.

Whole-study results and caveats: Sampling in the study covered few convalescent patients and included no early post-infection timepoints. Marked clonal contraction was seen late after vaccination (in both infection- and vaccine-induced clones).

TCRdb's table, derived via immunoSEQ multiplex PCR, lists solely in-frame clones and lacks some. The sample consists of some 31,000 clones, around 80% of them appearing once. At the end of 9 to 11 days of culture, CD4+ T cells were isolated. This person's SARS-CoV-2 infection, confirmed by PCR, occurred between March and December 2020. BNT162b2 vaccine or mRNA-1273 vaccine was given to participants in two doses. Germline CDR1 reads SNHLY; CDR2 reads FYNNEI. V lost 1 base, J lost 4 bases, and 10 bases stayed unmatched. There are 17 residues in the CDR3. A note on this clone: What it recognizes is unknown.

The clonotype was recovered from a human donor who had a prior SARS-CoV-2 infection. The genes are TRBV2 and TRBJ2-7; 10 bases fit TRBD2. The sample here was CD4+ T cells from PBMCs cultured without peptide, taken after COVID-19 vaccination. DNA of the CDR3: TGTGCCAGCAGTGAAGGCCCCAGCGGGGGGGCCTTGTACGAGCAGTACTTC. This translates into CASSEGPSGGALYEQYF.